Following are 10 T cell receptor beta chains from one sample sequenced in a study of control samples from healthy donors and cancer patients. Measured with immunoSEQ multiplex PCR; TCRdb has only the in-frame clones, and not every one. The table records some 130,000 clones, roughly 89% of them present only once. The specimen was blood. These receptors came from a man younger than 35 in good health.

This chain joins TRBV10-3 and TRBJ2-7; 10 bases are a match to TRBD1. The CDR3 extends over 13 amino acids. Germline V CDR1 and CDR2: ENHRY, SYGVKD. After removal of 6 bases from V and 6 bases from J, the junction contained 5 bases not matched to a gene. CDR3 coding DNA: TGTGCCATCAGCGGGACAGGGGTAAGCGAGCAGTACTTC. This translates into CAISGTGVSEQYF.

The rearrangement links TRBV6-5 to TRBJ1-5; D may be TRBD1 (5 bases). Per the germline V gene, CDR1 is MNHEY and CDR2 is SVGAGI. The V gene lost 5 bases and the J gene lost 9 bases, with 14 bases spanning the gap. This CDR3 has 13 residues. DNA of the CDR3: TGTGCCAGCAGTCCAGGGAGGGGTCGGCCCCAGCATTTT. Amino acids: CASSPGRGRPQHF.

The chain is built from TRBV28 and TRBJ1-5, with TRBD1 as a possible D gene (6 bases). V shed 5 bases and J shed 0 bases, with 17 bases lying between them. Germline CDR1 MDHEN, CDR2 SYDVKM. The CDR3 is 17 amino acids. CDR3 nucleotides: TGTGCCAGCAGTATACGTGGACAGTTTGATAGCAATCAGCCCCAGCATTTT. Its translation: CASSIRGQFDSNQPQHF. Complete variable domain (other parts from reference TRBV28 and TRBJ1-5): DVKVTQSSRYLVKRTGEKVFLECVQDMDHENMFWYRQDPGLGLRLIYFSYDVKMKEKGDIPEGYSVSREKKERFSLILESASTNQTSMYLCASSIRGQFDSNQPQHFGDGTRLSIL.

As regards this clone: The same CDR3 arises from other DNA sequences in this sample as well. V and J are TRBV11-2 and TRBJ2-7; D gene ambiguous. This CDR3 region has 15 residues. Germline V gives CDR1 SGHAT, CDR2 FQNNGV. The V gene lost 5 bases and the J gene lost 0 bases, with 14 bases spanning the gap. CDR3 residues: CASSPHHLSSYEQYF. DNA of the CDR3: TGTGCCAGCAGCCCACACCATCTTAGCTCCTACGAGCAGTACTTC.

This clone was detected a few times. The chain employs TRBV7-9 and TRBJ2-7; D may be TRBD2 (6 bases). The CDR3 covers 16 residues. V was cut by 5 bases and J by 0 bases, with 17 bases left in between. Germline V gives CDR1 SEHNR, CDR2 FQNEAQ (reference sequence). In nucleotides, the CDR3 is TGTGCCAGCAGCCCTCGCGGGACTCCCTACTCCTACGAGCAGTACTTC. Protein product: CASSPRGTPYSYEQYF. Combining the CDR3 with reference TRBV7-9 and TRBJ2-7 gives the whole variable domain DTGVSQNPRHKITKRGQNVTFRCDPISEHNRLYWYRQTLGQGPEFLTYFQNEAQLEKSRLLSDRFSAERPKGSFSTLEIQRTEQGDSAMYLCASSPRGTPYSYEQYFGPGTRLTVT.

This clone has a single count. The CDR3 spells CASSLVGEFSSGNTIYF. The CDR3 DNA is TGTGCCAGCAGCTTGGTTGGGGAGTTCAGTTCTGGAAACACCATATATTTT. The chain links TRBV5-6 to TRBJ1-3; D is uncertain. CDR3 length: 17 residues. The germline V gene has CDR1 SGHDT and CDR2 YYEEEE. Trimming left V 0 bases short and J 1 base short, with 14 bases between.

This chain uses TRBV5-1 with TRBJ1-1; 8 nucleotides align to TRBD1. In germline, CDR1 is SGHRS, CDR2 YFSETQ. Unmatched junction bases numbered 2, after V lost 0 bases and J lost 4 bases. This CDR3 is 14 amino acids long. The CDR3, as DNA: TGCGCCAGCAGCTTGGCCGACAGGGGCACTGAAGCTTTCTTT. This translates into CASSLADRGTEAFF. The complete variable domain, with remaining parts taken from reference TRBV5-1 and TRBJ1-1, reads KAGVTQTPRYLIKTRGQQVTLSCSPISGHRSVSWYQQTPGQGLQFLFEYFSETQRNKGNFPGRFSGRQFSNSRSEMNVSTLELGDSALYLCASSLADRGTEAFFGQGTRLTVV.

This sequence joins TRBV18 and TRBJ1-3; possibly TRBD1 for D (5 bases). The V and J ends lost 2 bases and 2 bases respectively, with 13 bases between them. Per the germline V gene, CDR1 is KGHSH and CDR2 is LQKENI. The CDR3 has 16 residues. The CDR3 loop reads CASSPSQGPAGNTIYF. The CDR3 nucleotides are TGTGCCAGCTCACCATCCCAGGGCCCCGCTGGAAACACCATATATTTT.

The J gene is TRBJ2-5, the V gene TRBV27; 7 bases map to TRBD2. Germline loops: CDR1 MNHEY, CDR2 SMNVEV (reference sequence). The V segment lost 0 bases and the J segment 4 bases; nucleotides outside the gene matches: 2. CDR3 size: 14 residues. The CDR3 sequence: CASSLSVAGETQYF. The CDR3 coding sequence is TGTGCCAGCAGTTTATCGGTAGCGGGAGAGACCCAGTACTTC.

The CDR3 is CASYPEANTEAFF. CDR3 nucleotides: TGTGCCAGCTATCCAGAGGCGAACACTGAAGCTTTCTTT. The chain has TRBV18 and TRBJ1-1; no clear D gene. Between the trimmed V and J ends, which lost 7 bases and 1 base, there was a span of 10 bases. CDR1 and CDR2 from the germline V gene are KGHSH and LQKENI. The CDR3 sequence is 13 residues long.